A single sample gave rise to the 5 T cell receptor beta chains below, sequenced in a study of chemoradiotherapy in HPV16-positive cancers. Produced via immunoSEQ multiplex PCR; TCRdb's table is partial and in-frame only. The sample includes 8,100 or so clones, under 80% of them seen just once. The sample consisted of tumor tissue, taken from a patient who underwent chemoradiotherapy. These receptors all stem from a human donor with HPV-associated anogenital cancer.

This clone was observed a handful of times. This chain uses TRBV9 with TRBJ1-3; the match to TRBD1 covers 10 bases. Germline V lookup: CDR1 SGDLS, CDR2 YYNGEE. The J segment lost 8 bases and the V segment lost 4 bases, leaving 9 bases of the junction unmatched. This CDR3 spans 15 amino acids. The CDR3 DNA reads TGTGCCAGCAGCCTCCACGGGACAGGGGATTACACCATATATTTT. Its protein product is CASSLHGTGDYTIYF. Filled out from reference TRBV9 and TRBJ1-3, the complete variable domain reads DSGVTQTPKHLITATGQRVTLRCSPRSGDLSVYWYQQSLDQGLQFLIQYYNGEERAKGNILERFSAQQFPDLHSELNLSSLELGDSALYFCASSLHGTGDYTIYFGEGSWLTVV.

The rearrangement links TRBV5-1 to TRBJ1-2, with a possible D match to TRBD1 (5 bases). CDR3 size: 16 residues. Trimming removed 3 bases from V and 4 bases from J, with 19 bases in between. CDR1 is SGHRS, CDR2 YFSETQ, per germline. The CDR3 sequence is CASSWGVGQGVYGYTF. CDR3 in DNA: TGCGCCAGCAGCTGGGGGGTTGGGCAGGGCGTCTATGGCTACACCTTC. The variable domain in full, completed from reference TRBV5-1 and TRBJ1-2, reads KAGVTQTPRYLIKTRGQQVTLSCSPISGHRSVSWYQQTPGQGLQFLFEYFSETQRNKGNFPGRFSGRQFSNSRSEMNVSTLELGDSALYLCASSWGVGQGVYGYTFGSGTRLTVV.

The genes are TRBV10-3 and TRBJ2-5, with D maybe TRBD1 (5 bases). Trimming removed 3 bases from V and 5 bases from J, with 7 bases in between. Per the germline V gene, CDR1 is ENHRY and CDR2 is SYGVKD. This CDR3 has 12 residues. The CDR3 region has the DNA TGTGCCATCAGTGAAGGGGTCGAGACCCAGTACTTC. Its protein product is CAISEGVETQYF.

This clone was seen only once. V gene TRBV5-8 combines with J gene TRBJ2-7; D uncertain. V dropped 4 bases and J dropped 0 bases, with 14 bases sitting between them. Germline V gives CDR1 SGHTS, CDR2 YDEGEE. The CDR3 is made up of 15 amino acids. The CDR3 DNA reads TGTGCCAGCAGCCTCTACTCGACAAGCTCCTACGAGCAGTACTTC. Residues: CASSLYSTSSYEQYF.

In nucleotides, the CDR3 is TGTGCCAGCAGCAGAACAGTATCTGAGCAGTACTTC. The encoded protein is CASSRTVSEQYF. The chain combines TRBV6-1 with TRBJ2-7; no clear D gene. The germline V gene has CDR1 MNHNS and CDR2 SASEGT. Trimming removed 6 bases from V and 7 bases from J, with 13 bases in between. This CDR3 has 12 amino acids.